This record covers a single TCR beta chain. No antigen is known for it. 13 Jbeta primers and 60 Vbeta primers were used for the PCR. Measured with immunoSEQ multiplex PCR; TCRdb has only the in-frame clones, and not every one. The sample holds approximately 280,000 clones, 85% to 90% seen once. The data were obtained in a study of cytomegalovirus exposure and HLA in healthy donors. Study summary: A preliminary data release comprised approximately 85 million unique TCRs obtained from HLA-typed donors.

Study-level points and caveats: Cytomegalovirus status was reportedly diagnosed by the classifier with high sensitivity and specificity.

Sequencing was carried out using PBMCs. The sequence was collected from a woman between 18 and 30 years old in good health and CMV-seronegative.

CDR3 residues: CASSPAGTGIYEQYF. The CDR3 coding sequence is TGTGCCAGTAGTCCGGCTGGGACAGGGATCTACGAGCAGTACTTC. V usage is TRBV19 and J usage is TRBJ2-7, with 9 bases that match TRBD1. CDR1 LNHDA and CDR2 SQIVND come from the germline V gene (reference sequence). Trimming at V came to 5 bases and at J to 3 bases, leaving 8 bases not matched to a gene. This CDR3 comprises 15 residues.